This is a list of T cell receptor beta chains from one sample in a study of blood T cell repertoires in COVID-19. TCRdb's copy holds only in-frame clones and misses some; the assay was immunoSEQ multiplex PCR. The sample holds 110,000 to 150,000 clones, roughly 91% seen once. Sequencing was done on a sample of peripheral blood. These receptors all come from a man in his fifties or sixties with active or convalescent COVID-19. Each CDR3 is given with its conserved first and last residue. Fields, in order: V gene, D gene, clone size, CDR3 protein. A D gene is named only where the DNA matches it firmly. Clone size, where shown, is once, few, many, or a class for clones that have expanded.

TRBV11-2	NA	NA	CASSPPGAAGETQYF
TRBV30	NA	NA	CAWSFGGVSGNTIYF
TRBV7-2	NA	once	CASSPQTGINTEAFF
TRBV12-2	NA	NA	CASRFRQGAANTEAFF
TRBV15	NA	NA	CATSSGTQDTQYF
TRBV3-1/TRBV3-2	NA	NA	CASSQGDRRNTEAFF
TRBV9	NA	NA	CASSVGGPTDTQYF
TRBV7-2	TRBD2	few	CASSSRLAGGEEQYF
TRBV5-6	TRBD1	NA	CASSLATGASGNTIYF
TRBV27	NA	NA	CASTPTQYSTEAFF